This entry lists 28 T cell receptor beta chains sequenced from one sample in a study of blood T cell repertoires in COVID-19 (dated by TCRdb to 2019 to 2021). Libraries were made using the immunoSEQ multiplex PCR assay. What TCRdb holds here is the immuneACCESS table cut down to in-frame rearrangements. Part of the clones is not present; checked against another copy, under half of the missing clones reflect an unresolved V gene, and the others are unexplained. Counted in this sample were around 120,000 clones; 75% to 90% of them appeared once. The ten biggest clones cover roughly 30% of the sample. Sequencing used peripheral blood. Receptors originate from a woman between 65 and 79 years old with acute or convalescent COVID-19.

The chain combines TRBV19 with TRBJ1-5, with 10 nucleotides matching TRBD1. With 7 bases clipped from V and 0 bases from J, the junction kept 6 bases outside the gene matches. CDR1 and CDR2 (germline): LNHDA, SQIVND (reference sequence). The CDR3 consists of 16 residues. CDR3 residues: CASNAGQGNSNQPQHF. The DNA for the CDR3 is TGTGCCAGTAATGCGGGACAGGGGAATAGCAATCAGCCCCAGCATTTT.

This clone was detected a few times. The chain has TRBV30 and TRBJ1-4, with 9 bases that match TRBD1. The CDR3 has 13 residues. After removal of 5 bases from V and 5 bases from J, the junction contained 3 bases not matched to a gene. Germline CDR1 and CDR2: GTSNPN and SVGIG (reference sequence). CDR3 bases: TGTGCCTGGGGGACAGGGTGGAATGAAAAACTGTTTTTT. Translation: CAWGTGWNEKLFF.

In its sample, this clone was seen once. The genes are TRBV5-1 and TRBJ1-1, with D tentatively TRBD1 (5 bases). The V end was cut by 3 bases, the J end by 6 bases, with 15 bases between. The CDR3 has 14 residues. Germline V gene lookup returns CDR1 SGHRS and CDR2 YFSETQ. DNA for the CDR3: TGCGCCAGCAGCTCACGGACGTCGGGGGCTGAAGCTTTCTTT. Residues: CASSSRTSGAEAFF. Complete variable domain (other parts from reference TRBV5-1 and TRBJ1-1): KAGVTQTPRYLIKTRGQQVTLSCSPISGHRSVSWYQQTPGQGLQFLFEYFSETQRNKGNFPGRFSGRQFSNSRSEMNVSTLELGDSALYLCASSSRTSGAEAFFGQGTRLTVV.

The rearrangement uses TRBV6-1 and TRBJ2-7; possible D gene TRBD2, 6 bases. Germline CDR1 is MNHNS and CDR2 is SASEGT. V dropped 0 bases and J dropped 4 bases, with 16 bases sitting between them. The CDR3 sequence is 16 residues long. CDR3 region: CASSEALRGTRYEQYF. The CDR3 bases are TGTGCCAGCAGTGAAGCGCTTCGGGGGACTCGATACGAGCAGTACTTC.

V gene TRBV5-5 combines with J gene TRBJ2-2; the match to TRBD2 covers 10 bases. V trimming: 6 bases; J trimming: 2 bases; junction bases outside the gene matches: 10. There are 17 residues in the CDR3. Looked up from germline, CDR1 is SGHKS and CDR2 is YYEKEE (reference sequence). The CDR3 DNA reads as TGTGCCAGCACTCGTAGCGGGGGGTATATTAACACCGGGGAGCTGTTTTTT. Amino acids: CASTRSGGYINTGELFF.

This clone was observed a few times. The chain carries TRBV7-9 and TRBJ1-5; 7 bases match TRBD1. Trimming removed 1 base from V and 3 bases from J; junction bases left unmatched: 3. In germline, CDR1 is SEHNR, CDR2 FQNEAQ (reference sequence). This CDR3 is built from 15 residues. The CDR3 region is CASSLGTGLNQPQHF. The CDR3 DNA is TGTGCCAGCAGCTTAGGGACAGGACTCAATCAGCCCCAGCATTTT.

This sequence joins TRBV5-4 and TRBJ2-2, with 12 bases that match TRBD1. Per the germline V gene, CDR1 is SGHNT and CDR2 is YYREEE (reference sequence). Losses at the gene ends were 5 bases for V and 10 bases for J; bases not matched to a gene: 9. This CDR3 is 15 amino acids long. The CDR3 sequence: CASSYPGQGAEELFF. For the CDR3, the DNA is TGTGCCAGCAGTTACCCGGGACAGGGGGCAGAGGAGCTGTTTTTT.

This clone turned up a few times. Distinct nucleotide sequences in the sample also encode this CDR3. Here the CDR3 reads CASSTGGGETQYF. The CDR3 DNA reads as TGCGCCAGCAGCACAGGGGGGGGAGAGACCCAGTACTTC. The genes are TRBV5-1 and TRBJ2-5, with D possibly TRBD1 on 8 matching bases. The germline V and J ends were trimmed by 4 bases and 4 bases, with 11 bases remaining between them. Looked up from germline, CDR1 is SGHRS and CDR2 is YFSETQ. This CDR3 has 13 residues.

The chain uses TRBV5-1 and TRBJ1-4, with D perhaps TRBD1 (5 bases). Germline CDR1 and CDR2: SGHRS and YFSETQ. Between the trimmed V and J ends, which lost 0 bases and 17 bases, there was a span of 17 bases. This CDR3 is 13 amino acids long. The CDR3 protein is CASSLDYDSSSFF. DNA for the CDR3: TGCGCCAGCAGCTTGGATTACGACAGCTCATCCTTTTTT.

The chain couples TRBV3-1 (or the pseudogene TRBV3-2) to TRBJ1-5; D ambiguous. The germline V and J ends were trimmed by 2 bases and 3 bases, with 8 bases remaining between them. Looked up from germline, CDR1 is LGHDT and CDR2 is YNNKEL (reference sequence). CDR3 length: 14 residues. The CDR3 bases are TGTGCCAGCAGCCAAAGAGGCATCAATCAGCCCCAGCATTTT. Its translation: CASSQRGINQPQHF.

Points on this clone: Germline and junction disagree at one end, which may indicate a read error. The chain couples TRBV28 to TRBJ2-3; 8 positions match TRBD2. CDR1 and CDR2 from the germline V gene are MDHEN and SYDVKM. This CDR3 spans 11 amino acids. The CDR3 region is CASSLGLETGF. DNA for the CDR3: TGTGCCAGCAGTTTGGGACTAGAAACGGGTTTT.

The chain recombines TRBV29-1 with TRBJ2-2; a weak D match, TRBD2 (6 bases). The V and J ends lost 4 bases and 1 base respectively, with 7 bases between them. Germline assignment: CDR1 SQVTM and CDR2 ANQGSEA. CDR3 length: 13 residues. CDR3 DNA: TGCAGCGTTGGGAGGGGGAACACCGGGGAGCTGTTTTTT. Translation gives CSVGRGNTGELFF.

V and J are TRBV6-5 and TRBJ1-2, with 8 bases fitting TRBD1. CDR1 MNHEY and CDR2 SVGAGI come from the germline V gene. The V segment lost 5 bases and the J segment 8 bases; nucleotides outside the gene matches: 7. The CDR3 covers 13 residues. CDR3 in amino acids: CASSQDREGGYTF. The CDR3, as DNA: TGTGCCAGCAGTCAGGACAGGGAAGGCGGCTACACCTTC.

The rearrangement joins TRBV29-1 to TRBJ2-5; 7 nucleotides match TRBD1. V dropped 2 bases and J dropped 2; count of bases not matched to a gene: 2. CDR1 is SQVTM and CDR2 is ANQGSEA in the germline V gene. This CDR3 is built from 13 residues. The DNA of the CDR3 is TGCAGCGTTGAAACAGGGGCTCAAGAGACCCAGTACTTC. Its translation is CSVETGAQETQYF.

In this sample, this clone turned up a few times. The rearrangement uses TRBV27 and TRBJ1-6; tentatively, D is TRBD1 (5 bases). The V gene lost 7 bases and the J gene lost 3 bases, with 16 bases spanning the gap. From germline, CDR1 is MNHEY and CDR2 SMNVEV (reference sequence). CDR3 length: 16 amino acids. The CDR3 sequence: CASNPGGGSYNSPLHF. The CDR3 DNA reads TGTGCCAGCAATCCTGGGGGGGGGAGCTATAATTCACCCCTCCACTTT.

This chain links TRBV6-5 with TRBJ2-2; the match to TRBD2 covers 8 bases. V was clipped by 6 bases and J by 6 bases; unmatched bases: 6. The germline V gene encodes CDR1 MNHEY and CDR2 SVGAGI. This CDR3 comprises 14 residues. CDR3 sequence (DNA): TGTGCCAGCAGACCGGGACTAGGATCCGGGGAGCTGTTTTTT. This translates into CASRPGLGSGELFF.

This chain uses TRBV5-1 with TRBJ2-5; 7 bases agree with TRBD1. The junction had 7 bases not matched to a gene; V was cut back by 0 bases and J by 5 bases. This CDR3 has 15 residues. Germline V lookup: CDR1 SGHRS, CDR2 YFSETQ. The CDR3 DNA reads TGCGCCAGCAGCTTGGGACAGGGAGTCTGGGAGACCCAGTACTTC. The encoded protein is CASSLGQGVWETQYF.

The chain links TRBV20-1 to TRBJ1-2; TRBD1 matches at 12 bases. J was trimmed by 4 bases and V by 3 bases; bases with no gene match: 12. The CDR3 totals 17 residues. Per germline, CDR1 DFQATT and CDR2 SNEGSKA (reference sequence). CDR3 amino acids: CSASWRDRGRLGYGYTF. CDR3 coding DNA: TGCAGTGCTAGTTGGCGGGACAGGGGGCGCTTAGGCTATGGCTACACCTTC.

The chain has TRBV24-1 and TRBJ2-7, with unresolved D. V dropped 4 bases and J dropped 4 bases, with 10 bases sitting between them. The germline CDR1 and CDR2 sequences are KGHDR and SFDVKD. The CDR3 covers 13 residues. In nucleotides, the CDR3 is TGTGCCACCAGTGACCCTGACAAGTACGAGCAGTACTTC. The encoded protein is CATSDPDKYEQYF.

The sample holds one count of this clone. J is TRBJ2-5 and V is TRBV6-5; 9 bases map to TRBD1. The V and J ends lost 2 bases and 7 bases, in that order; junction bases with no gene match: 5. Germline V gene sequence: CDR1 MNHEY, CDR2 SVGAGI. The CDR3 totals 14 residues. CDR3 sequence reads: CASSYAGQGGTQYF. CDR3 nucleotide sequence: TGTGCCAGCAGTTACGCGGGACAGGGTGGGACCCAGTACTTC.

The V and J genes are TRBV3-1 (or the pseudogene TRBV3-2) and TRBJ1-5; TRBD1 might be the D (5 bases). From germline, CDR1 is LGHDT and CDR2 YNNKEL (reference sequence). This CDR3 spans 16 amino acids. Trimming pared 1 base from V and 2 bases from J, leaving 12 bases between. In DNA form, the CDR3 reads TGTGCCAGCAGCCAAGCAGGGAAGGGGCGCAATCAGCCCCAGCATTTT. Translation gives CASSQAGKGRNQPQHF.

The gene calls are TRBV12-3 or TRBV12-4 and TRBJ2-3; tentatively, D is TRBD2 (5 bases). The CDR3 has 13 residues. Trimming stripped 3 bases from V and 4 bases from J, with 8 bases between. CDR3 region: CASSLRAADTQYF. In nucleotides, the CDR3 is TGTGCCAGCAGTTTGCGGGCTGCAGATACGCAGTATTTT.

The chain links TRBV30 to TRBJ1-5; no definite D call. V lost 5 bases, J lost 7 bases, and 21 bases lay in between. From germline, CDR1 is GTSNPN and CDR2 SVGIG (reference sequence). The CDR3 has 15 residues. The CDR3 here is CAWGPGGQRGQPQHF. The CDR3 nucleotides are TGTGCCTGGGGACCCGGAGGGCAGAGAGGCCAGCCCCAGCATTTT.

The chain employs TRBV28 and TRBJ2-3, with D tentatively TRBD2 (5 bases). The V end lost 8 bases, the J end lost 5 bases, and 20 bases lay between the germline ends. The CDR3 length is 15 residues. Per germline, CDR1 MDHEN and CDR2 SYDVKM. The CDR3 loop reads CASEIPTPGIDTQYF. The CDR3 DNA reads as TGTGCCAGCGAAATCCCAACCCCGGGAATAGATACGCAGTATTTT.

The rearrangement links TRBV2 to TRBJ2-7; 10 positions match TRBD2. CDR3 length equals 14 residues. Trimming at V came to 5 bases and at J to 6 bases, leaving 7 bases not matched to a gene. Germline CDR1 and CDR2: SNHLY and FYNNEI. CDR3 in amino acids: CASSQGAGGSEQYF. CDR3 nucleotide sequence: TGTGCCAGCAGTCAGGGAGCGGGGGGGAGCGAGCAGTACTTC.

V is TRBV19 and J is TRBJ1-2, with D maybe TRBD1 (5 bases). CDR3 length: 14 amino acids. Germline V CDR1 and CDR2: LNHDA, SQIVND (reference sequence). V was cut by 2 bases and J by 5 bases, with 12 bases left in between. DNA of the CDR3: TGTGCCAGTAGTATACGTAACAGGTGGTATGGCTACACCTTC. It specifies CASSIRNRWYGYTF.

J is TRBJ2-7 and V is TRBV2, with 7 bases lining up with TRBD2. Germline V lookup: CDR1 SNHLY, CDR2 FYNNEI. The J segment lost 0 bases and the V segment lost 6 bases, leaving 14 bases of the junction unmatched. The CDR3 has 17 residues. The CDR3 reads CASRRTGGSNHSYEQYF. The CDR3 DNA reads as TGTGCCAGCAGAAGGACGGGAGGCAGCAACCACTCCTACGAGCAGTACTTC.

This clone was seen just once. The chain is built from TRBV24-1 and TRBJ2-1; no definite D call. There are 13 residues in the CDR3. CDR1 and CDR2 from the germline V gene are KGHDR and SFDVKD. Trimming took off 5 bases at V and 9 bases at J, with 13 bases between the two ends. Here the CDR3 reads CATSVGVTGEQFF. As DNA, the CDR3 is TGTGCCACCAGTGTTGGTGTGACGGGTGAGCAGTTCTTC.